The 22 T cell receptor beta chains given below trace back to one sample, sequenced in a study of CD8 T cells in ankylosing spondylitis. TCRdb independently ran MiXCR on the 5' RACE reads; one entry per CDR3 protein. The sample has under 950,000 distinct CDR3 sequences, around 17% seen once; the top ten hold around 19%. Their antigen targets remain unknown. The study, taken as a whole, reports: A TCR beta motif of several highly homologous variants appeared characteristic of ankylosing spondylitis blood.

Sample: blood, either unsorted or a sorted T cell fraction (not recorded which). Every receptor here comes from a male donor with ankylosing spondylitis.

Only a few counts were recorded for this clonotype. This chain joins TRBV7-2 and TRBJ2-2; D ambiguous. The length of the CDR3 is 15 residues. The V gene lost 5 bases and the J gene lost 0 bases, with 10 bases spanning the gap. Germline V gene lookup returns CDR1 SGHTA and CDR2 FQGNSA. CDR3 protein: CASSPRLTNTGELFF. For the CDR3, the DNA is TGTGCCAGCAGCCCCCGACTGACGAACACCGGGGAGCTGTTTTTT.

The table lists this clonotype with a few counts. One end of the junction varies from germline; a read error may be responsible. The J gene is TRBJ2-7, the V gene TRBV27; D is undetermined. Germline CDR1 and CDR2: MNHEY and SMNVEV (reference sequence). The CDR3 consists of 12 residues. The CDR3 DNA is TGTGCCAGCAGTGAGGAAGGGTACGGGCAGTACTTC. This sequence encodes CASSEEGYGQYF.

V is TRBV11-2 and J is TRBJ1-2; maybe TRBD1 (6 bases). Trimming took off 5 bases at V and 3 bases at J, with 10 bases between the two ends. This CDR3 contains 13 residues. CDR1 and CDR2 (germline): SGHAT, FQNNGV. CDR3 coding DNA: TGTGCCAGCAGCCAGGACAGCTACTATGGCTACACCTTC. Residues: CASSQDSYYGYTF. The entire variable domain, with the rest obtained from reference TRBV11-2 and TRBJ1-2, is as follows: EAGVAQSPRYKIIEKRQSVAFWCNPISGHATLYWYQQILGQGPKLLIQFQNNGVVDDSQLPKDRFSAERLKGVDSTLKIQPAKLEDSAVYLCASSQDSYYGYTFGSGTRLTVV.

The chain uses TRBV10-1 and TRBJ1-1; D gene unclear. CDR3 length equals 14 residues. Germline CDR1 reads WNHNN; CDR2 reads SYGVQD (reference sequence). Trimming removed 2 bases at V and 6 bases at J, with 13 bases between. As DNA, the CDR3 is TGCGCCAGCAGTGAGGGACGGAAGGAGGCTGAAGCTTTCTTT. This gives the protein CASSEGRKEAEAFF.

The CDR3 region is CASTQGLAGGNEQFF. The CDR3 region has the DNA TGCGCCAGTACCCAAGGACTAGCGGGAGGGAACGAGCAGTTCTTC. J is TRBJ2-1 and V is TRBV10-2; TRBD2 matches 15 bases. Looked up from germline, CDR1 is WSHSY and CDR2 is SAAADI. V was pared by 9 bases and J by 10 bases, with 10 bases of the junction left unmatched. The CDR3 is 15 amino acids.

This clonotype was seen a few times. CDR3 in DNA: TGTGCCAGCAGCGTAGCCCGGCGGGGGGGCCCAGATACGCAGTATTTT. It specifies CASSVARRGGPDTQYF. The gene calls are TRBV9 and TRBJ2-3; 9 bases agree with TRBD2. The CDR3 extends over 16 amino acids. Germline V CDR1 and CDR2: SGDLS, YYNGEE. The junction had 6 bases not matched to a gene; V was cut back by 0 bases and J by 4 bases. The whole variable domain, filled in from reference TRBV9 and TRBJ2-3, reads DSGVTQTPKHLITATGQRVTLRCSPRSGDLSVYWYQQSLDQGLQFLIQYYNGEERAKGNILERFSAQQFPDLHSELNLSSLELGDSALYFCASSVARRGGPDTQYFGPGTRLTVL.

A few counts support this clonotype. This chain joins TRBV7-6 and TRBJ1-6; D not resolved. This CDR3 contains 15 residues. The germline CDR1 and CDR2 sequences are SGHVS and FNYEAQ. The ends were cut back, 3 bases at V and 5 bases at J, with 11 bases in the middle. The CDR3 protein is CASSFPPQNNSPLHF. DNA for the CDR3: TGTGCCAGCAGCTTTCCCCCACAGAATAATTCACCCCTCCACTTT. The variable domain in full, with the rest retrieved from reference TRBV7-6 and TRBJ1-6, is GAGVSQSPRYKVTKRGQDVALRCDPISGHVSLYWYRQALGQGPEFLTYFNYEAQQDKSGLPNDRFSAERPEGSISTLTIQRTEQRDSAMYRCASSFPPQNNSPLHFGNGTRLTVT.

The DNA of the CDR3 is TGCAGCGTTATCGGGACAAAAATAATGAACACTGAAGCTTTCTTT. Translation: CSVIGTKIMNTEAFF. The rearrangement uses TRBV29-1 and TRBJ1-1, with a possible D match to TRBD1 (6 bases). The V end was cut by 5 bases, the J end by 0 bases, with 16 bases between. Germline V gene lookup returns CDR1 SQVTM and CDR2 ANQGSEA. CDR3 length: 15 amino acids.

The gene calls are TRBV29-1 and TRBJ1-1; D is perhaps TRBD1 (5 bases). This CDR3 region has 14 residues. V was trimmed by 6 bases and J by 0 bases, leaving 14 bases between them. From germline, CDR1 is SQVTM and CDR2 ANQGSEA. In DNA form, the CDR3 reads TGCAGCGTGGGACCGCCTGGGCTGAACACTGAAGCTTTCTTT. Its translation is CSVGPPGLNTEAFF.

This clonotype was counted a few times. The chain recombines TRBV18 with TRBJ2-7; 9 bases are shared with TRBD1. Germline CDR1 is KGHSH and CDR2 is LQKENI. V dropped 3 bases and J dropped 1; count of bases not matched to a gene: 7. This CDR3 spans 16 amino acids. The CDR3 bases are TGTGCCAGCTCACCTTTAGGGACAGGGCGGTCCTACGAGCAGTACTTC. Protein sequence: CASSPLGTGRSYEQYF.

At least ten counts were recorded for this clonotype. This rearrangement joins TRBV4-2 to TRBJ1-5, with D maybe TRBD1 (5 bases). This CDR3 region has 16 residues. Germline V gives CDR1 LGHNA, CDR2 YNFKEQ. Trimming shortened V by 0 bases and J by 3 bases, and 12 bases separated the two germline ends. The CDR3 is CASSQDRARDNQPQHF. CDR3 in DNA: TGTGCCAGCAGCCAAGATAGGGCCAGGGACAATCAGCCCCAGCATTTT.

This clonotype showed up just a few times. V gene TRBV7-8 combines with J gene TRBJ2-7; TRBD1 aligns across 7 bases. CDR1 and CDR2 (germline): SGHVS, FQNEAQ. With 5 bases clipped from V and 7 bases from J, the junction kept 26 bases outside the gene matches. This CDR3 region has 19 residues. The CDR3 region is CASSPLAPIGTALRLEQYF. As DNA, the CDR3 is TGTGCCAGCAGCCCCCTAGCCCCCATAGGGACAGCCCTTAGATTGGAGCAGTACTTC.

This chain joins TRBV5-1 and TRBJ2-3, with TRBD2 matching over 14 bases. The germline V gene has CDR1 SGHRS and CDR2 YFSETQ. This CDR3 contains 16 residues. V gave up 2 bases and J gave up 9 bases; unmatched junction bases: 8. CDR3 nucleotides: TGCGCCAGCAGCTTAGAGGCGGGGACTAGCGGGAGAACGCAGTATTTT. Amino acid sequence: CASSLEAGTSGRTQYF.

The genes are TRBV29-1 and TRBJ1-1, with 10 bases aligning to TRBD1. From germline, CDR1 is SQVTM and CDR2 ANQGSEA. After removal of 4 bases from V and 10 bases from J, the junction contained 6 bases not matched to a gene. The CDR3 loop spans 12 amino acids. The CDR3 DNA reads TGCAGCGTTGGTGGGACAGGGGTGGGAGCTTTCTTT. Its translation: CSVGGTGVGAFF. The full variable domain, its missing parts supplied by reference TRBV29-1 and TRBJ1-1, is SAVISQKPSRDICQRGTSLTIQCQVDSQVTMMFWYRQQPGQSLTLIATANQGSEATYESGFVIDKFPISRPNLTFSTLTVSNMSPEDSSIYLCSVGGTGVGAFFGQGTRLTVV.

This clonotype was counted ten times or more. The genes are TRBV4-2 and TRBJ2-1; no firm D call. CDR3 length: 14 amino acids. Deletions cut 0 bases from V and 4 bases from J, with 7 bases between. Germline V gene data show CDR1 as LGHNA and CDR2 as YNFKEQ. The DNA for the CDR3 is TGTGCCAGCAGCCAAGATAGTGGTTACAATGAGCAGTTCTTC. This codes for CASSQDSGYNEQFF.

This clonotype was observed a few times. The J gene is TRBJ2-7, the V gene TRBV11-2, with D possibly being TRBD2 (5 bases). V lost 5 bases to trimming and J lost 3 bases, with 17 bases between them. Germline V gives CDR1 SGHAT, CDR2 FQNNGV. CDR3 length equals 15 residues. CDR3 sequence (DNA): TGTGCCAGCAGCGCCCCCCGGGAATTAGTCTACGAGCAGTACTTC. The encoded protein is CASSAPRELVYEQYF.

The chain is built from TRBV7-8 and TRBJ1-1; TRBD1 aligns across 9 bases. Looked up from germline, CDR1 is SGHVS and CDR2 is FQNEAQ. Trimming at V came to 3 bases and at J to 7 bases, leaving 18 bases not matched to a gene. The CDR3 loop spans 18 amino acids. The CDR3 region is CASSFPLETGGPRNEAFF. The CDR3 DNA reads as TGTGCCAGCAGCTTTCCCTTGGAGACAGGGGGGCCACGGAATGAAGCTTTCTTT. Using reference TRBV7-8 and TRBJ1-1 for the parts outside the CDR3, the full variable domain is GAGVSQSPRYKVAKRGQDVALRCDPISGHVSLFWYQQALGQGPEFLTYFQNEAQLDKSGLPSDRFFAERPEGSVSTLKIQRTQQEDSAVYLCASSFPLETGGPRNEAFFGQGTRLTVV.

This clonotype occurred a few times. The chain joins TRBV4-2 to TRBJ2-5; TRBD2 aligns across 13 bases. CDR3 length equals 15 residues. Trimming removed 4 bases from V and 5 bases from J; junction bases left unmatched: 4. Germline V gives CDR1 LGHNA, CDR2 YNFKEQ. CDR3: CASSPSTSGRETQYF. The CDR3 DNA sequence: TGTGCCAGCAGCCCCTCGACTAGCGGGAGGGAGACCCAGTACTTC.

At least ten counts were recorded for this clonotype. The rearrangement joins TRBV5-6 to TRBJ2-1, with D possibly TRBD2 on 6 matching bases. The V end lost 4 bases, the J end lost 3 bases, and 14 bases lay between the germline ends. Per germline, CDR1 SGHDT and CDR2 YYEEEE. There are 15 residues in the CDR3. CDR3 in DNA: TGTGCCAGCAGCGGGGACTCGTACAACTACAATGAGCAGTTCTTC. The encoded protein is CASSGDSYNYNEQFF.

The table lists this clonotype with a few counts. This chain links TRBV4-2 with TRBJ2-1; 10 bases align to TRBD2. This CDR3 region has 15 residues. Germline values: CDR1 LGHNA, CDR2 YNFKEQ. V lost 0 bases and J lost 7; bases outside the gene matches: 3. Here the CDR3 DNA reads TGTGCCAGCAGCCAAGATAGCGGGGGGTGGAATGAGCAGTTCTTC. It encodes CASSQDSGGWNEQFF.

This clonotype was seen a handful of times. The chain employs TRBV20-1 and TRBJ1-5, with TRBD1 identical over 7 bases. V lost 0 bases, J lost 5 bases, and 7 bases stayed unmatched. The CDR3 sequence is 15 residues long. CDR1 and CDR2 (germline): DFQATT, SNEGSKA (reference sequence). The CDR3 DNA reads TGCAGTGCTAGAGATCAGGGGGGGGTCTATCAGCCCCAGCATTTT. It encodes CSARDQGGVYQPQHF.

This clonotype was counted only a few times. The CDR3 region is CASSSDRFSTDTQYF. Written as DNA, the CDR3 is TGCGCCAGCAGCTCGGACAGGTTTAGCACAGATACGCAGTATTTT. This sequence joins TRBV5-1 and TRBJ2-3; 7 bases align to TRBD1. J lost 0 bases, V lost 3 bases, and 4 bases had no gene match. The CDR3 extends over 15 amino acids. The germline V gene encodes CDR1 SGHRS and CDR2 YFSETQ.